This is a list of T cell receptor beta chains from one sample in a study of T cell responses to AZD1222 COVID-19 vaccine. Sequencing was performed with immunoSEQ multiplex PCR; in TCRdb, only in-frame clones are kept and a portion is missing. The data hold approximately 110,000 clones, with approximately 92% observed a single time. The sample consisted of peripheral blood, taken 28 days after the second AZD1222 dose. The receptors were gathered from an adult who received the AZD1222 COVID-19 vaccine. CDR3s include the opening cysteine and the closing phenylalanine or tryptophan. The D gene is left open where the match is weak.

j_call: TRBJ1-1
d_call: NA
cdr3_length: 15
v_call: TRBV7-6
cdr3_aa: CASSSQQIMNTEAFF
cdr3_nt: TGTGCCAGCAGCTCCCAACAGATCATGAACACTGAAGCTTTCTTT

j_call: TRBJ1-6
d_call: NA
cdr3_length: 11
v_call: TRBV6-5
cdr3_aa: CASRGDSPLHF
cdr3_nt: TGTGCCAGCAGAGGGGATTCACCCCTCCACTTT

j_call: TRBJ1-1
d_call: TRBD1
cdr3_length: 15
v_call: TRBV7-2
cdr3_aa: CASSLVGRQGNKAFF
cdr3_nt: TGTGCCAGCAGCTTAGTAGGCCGACAGGGAAATAAAGCTTTCTTT

j_call: TRBJ1-1
d_call: TRBD1
cdr3_length: 18
v_call: TRBV28
cdr3_aa: CASSPWGTDRAGNTEAFF
cdr3_nt: TGTGCCAGCAGTCCATGGGGAACGGACAGGGCGGGTAACACTGAAGCTTTCTTT

j_call: TRBJ2-2
d_call: NA
cdr3_length: 16
v_call: TRBV5-1
cdr3_aa: CASSLSSGFDTGELFF
cdr3_nt: TGCGCCAGCAGCTTGTCGTCGGGGTTTGACACCGGGGAGCTGTTTTTT

j_call: TRBJ1-5
d_call: NA
cdr3_length: 14
v_call: TRBV7-2
cdr3_aa: CASRDGTSNQPQHF
cdr3_nt: TGTGCCAGCAGAGACGGGACTAGCAATCAGCCCCAGCATTTT

j_call: TRBJ1-4
d_call: TRBD1
cdr3_length: 17
v_call: TRBV5-4
cdr3_aa: CASSPGTGGVTNEKLFF
cdr3_nt: TGTGCCAGCAGCCCCGGGACAGGGGGTGTAACTAATGAAAAACTGTTTTTT

j_call: TRBJ1-6
d_call: TRBD1
cdr3_length: 13
v_call: TRBV6-5
cdr3_aa: CAIQPGQHSPLHF
cdr3_nt: TGTGCCATCCAGCCGGGACAGCATTCACCCCTCCACTTT

j_call: TRBJ1-6
d_call: NA
cdr3_length: 15
v_call: TRBV15
cdr3_aa: CATSLDRPYNSPLHF
cdr3_nt: TGTGCCACCAGCCTAGACAGGCCATATAATTCACCCCTCCACTTT

j_call: TRBJ2-3
d_call: NA
cdr3_length: 15
v_call: TRBV5-1
cdr3_aa: CASSAPRGPTDTQYF
cdr3_nt: TGCGCCAGCAGCGCCCCGAGGGGCCCCACAGATACGCAGTATTTT

j_call: TRBJ1-6
d_call: NA
cdr3_length: 13
v_call: TRBV28
cdr3_aa: CASRDLSGSPLHF
cdr3_nt: TGTGCCAGCAGAGACCTATCTGGTTCACCCCTCCACTTT

j_call: TRBJ1-2
d_call: NA
cdr3_length: 17
v_call: TRBV28
cdr3_aa: CASRPQMPPSGSYGYTF
cdr3_nt: TGTGCCAGCAGGCCACAAATGCCACCCTCGGGGTCCTATGGCTACACCTTC

j_call: TRBJ2-5
d_call: NA
cdr3_length: 15
v_call: TRBV21-1
cdr3_aa: CASSGRGAPQETQYF
cdr3_nt: TGTGCCAGCAGCGGACGTGGGGCCCCCCAAGAGACCCAGTACTTC

j_call: TRBJ2-7
d_call: NA
cdr3_length: 11
v_call: TRBV2
cdr3_aa: CASIRAYEQYF
cdr3_nt: TGTGCCAGCATCCGGGCCTACGAGCAGTACTTC